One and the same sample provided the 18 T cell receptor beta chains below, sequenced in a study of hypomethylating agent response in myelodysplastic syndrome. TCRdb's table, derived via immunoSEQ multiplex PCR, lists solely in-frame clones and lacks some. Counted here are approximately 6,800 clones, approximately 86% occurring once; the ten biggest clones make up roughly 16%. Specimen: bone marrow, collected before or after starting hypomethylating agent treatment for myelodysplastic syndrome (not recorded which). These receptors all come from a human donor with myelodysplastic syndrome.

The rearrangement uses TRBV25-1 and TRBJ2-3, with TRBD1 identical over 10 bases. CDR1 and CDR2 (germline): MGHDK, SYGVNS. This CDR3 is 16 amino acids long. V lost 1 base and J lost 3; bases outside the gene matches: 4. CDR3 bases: TGTGCCAGCAGTGAATGGCCGGGACAGGGGACAGATACGCAGTATTTT. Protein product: CASSEWPGQGTDTQYF.

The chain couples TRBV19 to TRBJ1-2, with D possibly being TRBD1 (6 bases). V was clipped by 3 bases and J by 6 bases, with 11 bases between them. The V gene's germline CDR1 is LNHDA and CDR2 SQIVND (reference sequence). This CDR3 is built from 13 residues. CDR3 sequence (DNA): TGTGCCAGTAGTATGGGGACATATCATGGCTACACCTTC. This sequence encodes CASSMGTYHGYTF.

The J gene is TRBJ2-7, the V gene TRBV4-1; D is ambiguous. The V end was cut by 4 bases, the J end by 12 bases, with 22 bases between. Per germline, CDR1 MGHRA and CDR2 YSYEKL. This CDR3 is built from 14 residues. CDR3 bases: TGCGCCAGCAGCCGTGAACTTGGCTATTCTACGTTGTACGTC. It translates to CASSRELGYSTLYV.

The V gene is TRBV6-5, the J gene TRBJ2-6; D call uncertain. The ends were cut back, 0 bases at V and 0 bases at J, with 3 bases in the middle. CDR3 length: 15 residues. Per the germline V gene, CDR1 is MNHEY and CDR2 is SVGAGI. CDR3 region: CASSYSGSGANVLTF. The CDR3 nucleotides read TGTGCCAGCAGTTACTCGGGCTCTGGGGCCAACGTCCTGACTTTC.

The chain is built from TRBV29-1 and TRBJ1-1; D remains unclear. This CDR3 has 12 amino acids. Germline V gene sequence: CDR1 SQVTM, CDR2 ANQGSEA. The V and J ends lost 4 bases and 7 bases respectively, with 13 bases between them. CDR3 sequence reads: CSVGSGDGEAFF. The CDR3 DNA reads TGCAGCGTTGGTTCGGGAGATGGTGAAGCTTTCTTT.

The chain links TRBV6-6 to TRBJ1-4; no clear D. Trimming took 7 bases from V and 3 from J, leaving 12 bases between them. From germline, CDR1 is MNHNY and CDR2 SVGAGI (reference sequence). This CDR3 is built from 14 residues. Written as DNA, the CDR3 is TGTGCCAGCATCCGCCAGGTCTCTAATGAAAAACTGTTTTTT. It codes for CASIRQVSNEKLFF.

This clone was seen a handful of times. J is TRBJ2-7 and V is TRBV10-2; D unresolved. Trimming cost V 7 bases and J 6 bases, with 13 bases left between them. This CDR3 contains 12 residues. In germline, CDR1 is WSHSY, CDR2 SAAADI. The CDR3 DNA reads TGCGCCAGCATGGGGATTTCGGGCGAGCAGTACTTC. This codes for CASMGISGEQYF.

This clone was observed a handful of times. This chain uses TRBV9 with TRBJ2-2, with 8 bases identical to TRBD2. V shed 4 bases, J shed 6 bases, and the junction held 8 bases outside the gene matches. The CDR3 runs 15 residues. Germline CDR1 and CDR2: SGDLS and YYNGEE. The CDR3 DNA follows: TGTGCCAGCAGCCCCGGGACTAGTAGGGCCGGGGAGCTGTTTTTT. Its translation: CASSPGTSRAGELFF.

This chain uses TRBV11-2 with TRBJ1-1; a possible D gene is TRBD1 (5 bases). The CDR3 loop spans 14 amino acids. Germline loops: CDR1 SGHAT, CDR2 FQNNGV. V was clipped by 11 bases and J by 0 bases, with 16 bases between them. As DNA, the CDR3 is TGTGCCGGGGCCAGGTCTAACATGAACACTGAAGCTTTCTTT. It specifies CAGARSNMNTEAFF.

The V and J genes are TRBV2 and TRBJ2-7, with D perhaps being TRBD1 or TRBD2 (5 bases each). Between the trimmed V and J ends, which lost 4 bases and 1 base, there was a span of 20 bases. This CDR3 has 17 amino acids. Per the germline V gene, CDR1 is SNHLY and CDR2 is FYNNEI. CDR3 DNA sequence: TGTGCCAGCAGTGGGAAGCCCGGGGCGGTACGATCCTACGAGCAGTACGTC. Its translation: CASSGKPGAVRSYEQYV.

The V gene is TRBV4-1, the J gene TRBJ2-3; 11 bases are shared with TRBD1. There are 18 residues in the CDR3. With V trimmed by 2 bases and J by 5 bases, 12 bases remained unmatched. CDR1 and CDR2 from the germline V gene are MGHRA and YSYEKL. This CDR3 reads CASSQSPQGDRGRDTQYF. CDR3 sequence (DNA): TGCGCCAGCAGCCAATCACCCCAAGGGGACAGGGGGAGAGATACGCAGTATTTT.

DNA for the CDR3: TGTGCCAGCGGCTGGGGGACCTCCGAGCAGTACTTC. Amino acid sequence: CASGWGTSEQYF. The chain recombines TRBV11-2 with TRBJ2-7; D tentatively reads TRBD1 or TRBD2 (5 bases each). The germline V gene encodes CDR1 SGHAT and CDR2 FQNNGV. The ends were cut back, 8 bases at V and 6 bases at J, with 14 bases in the middle. The CDR3 sequence is 12 residues long.

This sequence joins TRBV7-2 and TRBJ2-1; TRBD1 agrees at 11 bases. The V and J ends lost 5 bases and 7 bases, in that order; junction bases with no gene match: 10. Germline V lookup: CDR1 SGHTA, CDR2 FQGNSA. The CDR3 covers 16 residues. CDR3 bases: TGTGCCAGCAGCCGACAGCCGGGACAGGGGGGTAATGAGCAGTTCTTC. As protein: CASSRQPGQGGNEQFF.

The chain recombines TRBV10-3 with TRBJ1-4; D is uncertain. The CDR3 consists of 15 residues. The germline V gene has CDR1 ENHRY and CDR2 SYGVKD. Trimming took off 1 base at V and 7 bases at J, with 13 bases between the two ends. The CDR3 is CAISELPGLSEKLFF. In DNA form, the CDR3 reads TGTGCCATCAGTGAGTTACCGGGCCTTAGTGAAAAACTGTTTTTT.

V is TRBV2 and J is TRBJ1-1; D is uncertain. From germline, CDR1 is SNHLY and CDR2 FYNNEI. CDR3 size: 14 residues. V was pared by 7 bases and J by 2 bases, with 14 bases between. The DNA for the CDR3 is TGTGCCAGCACCGCCGGGCTCTTCAACACTGAAGCTTTCTTT. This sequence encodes CASTAGLFNTEAFF.

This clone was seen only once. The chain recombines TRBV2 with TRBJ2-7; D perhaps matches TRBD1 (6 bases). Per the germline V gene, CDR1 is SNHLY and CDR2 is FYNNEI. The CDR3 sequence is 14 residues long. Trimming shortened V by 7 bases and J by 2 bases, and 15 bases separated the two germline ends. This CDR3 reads CASNLKGGAYEQYF. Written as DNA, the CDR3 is TGTGCCAGCAATCTGAAAGGGGGTGCCTACGAGCAGTACTTC.

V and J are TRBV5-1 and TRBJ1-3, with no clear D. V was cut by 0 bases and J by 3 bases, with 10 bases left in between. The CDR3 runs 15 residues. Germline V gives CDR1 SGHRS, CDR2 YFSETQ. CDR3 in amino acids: CASSLVASGGNTIYF. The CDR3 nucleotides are TGCGCCAGCAGCTTGGTGGCCAGTGGTGGAAACACCATATATTTT.

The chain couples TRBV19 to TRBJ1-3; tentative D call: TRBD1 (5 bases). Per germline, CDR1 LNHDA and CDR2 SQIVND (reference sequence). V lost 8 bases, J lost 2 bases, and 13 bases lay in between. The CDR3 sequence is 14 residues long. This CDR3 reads CASRPGRTGNTIYF. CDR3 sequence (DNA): TGTGCCAGTCGACCAGGGAGGACTGGAAACACCATATATTTT.